This T cell receptor beta chain was profiled in a study of cytomegalovirus exposure and HLA in healthy donors. General observations from the study: According to the study, roughly 180 TCR beta chains were cytomegalovirus-associated.

The sample holds one count of this clone. Antigen unknown. From the roughly 110-subject validation cohort, which was separate from the roughly 670-subject first cohort, the donors were drawn. Assay: immunoSEQ multiplex PCR; the TCRdb copy retains only in-frame clones and omits some. In the table there are tens of thousands of clones, approximately 94% of which are singletons. From germline, CDR1 is KGHSH and CDR2 LQKENI. V was cut by 3 bases and J by 12 bases, with 18 bases left in between. The CDR3 length is 15 residues. The specimen sequenced was PBMCs. This TCR derives from a woman under 30 in good health and CMV-seropositive. The chain uses TRBV18 and TRBJ1-6; D possibly corresponds to TRBD1 (5 bases). The chain's CDR3 is CASSPRGVPGGPLHF. The CDR3 nucleotides are TGTGCCAGCTCACCTCGGGGGGTCCCCGGGGGACCCCTCCACTTT.